The 13 T cell receptor beta chains below come from one sample, sequenced in a study of shared clonotypes between healthy human individuals. Profiled with immunoSEQ multiplex PCR; TCRdb holds only in-frame clones, not every one. The table lists roughly 2,300,000 clones, under 95% of them singletons. The sample taken for sequencing was naive CD4+ T cells from PBMCs. Specified subset: CD45RA+ positively selected. The receptors were sampled from a young man in good health. Some clones in this sample may be carry-over from other donors' samples.

The chain recombines TRBV7-6 with TRBJ1-5, with a possible D match to TRBD1 (6 bases). Trimming stripped 4 bases from V and 5 bases from J, with 12 bases between. This CDR3 is 14 amino acids long. Germline loops: CDR1 SGHVS, CDR2 FNYEAQ. The chain's CDR3 is CASSSTGNHQPQHF. The DNA for the CDR3 is TGTGCCAGCAGCTCCACAGGGAACCATCAGCCCCAGCATTTT.

This chain joins TRBV5-4 and TRBJ2-5; 8 nucleotides agree with TRBD1. The CDR3 has 15 amino acids. The V gene's germline CDR1 is SGHNT and CDR2 YYREEE (reference sequence). The junction had 10 bases not matched to a gene; V was cut back by 4 bases and J by 5 bases. The CDR3 DNA reads as TGTGCCAGCAGCCCCCGGACAGGGTTCCGCGAGACCCAGTACTTC. Amino acids: CASSPRTGFRETQYF.

The J gene is TRBJ2-5, the V gene TRBV5-4; D may be TRBD2 (5 bases). The CDR3 runs to 15 residues. V was trimmed by 4 bases and J by 2 bases, leaving 15 bases between them. The germline CDR1 and CDR2 sequences are SGHNT and YYREEE (reference sequence). CDR3 sequence: CASSPPSGAQETQYF. The CDR3 DNA is TGTGCCAGCAGCCCCCCCAGCGGAGCACAAGAGACCCAGTACTTC.

This clone occurred once. V gene TRBV19 combines with J gene TRBJ1-4, with unresolved D. The V and J ends lost 10 bases and 2 bases respectively, with 14 bases between them. The germline V gene has CDR1 LNHDA and CDR2 SQIVND (reference sequence). This CDR3 comprises 14 residues. The CDR3 DNA reads as TGTGCCACCCAACCGAAATGGACTAATGAAAAACTGTTTTTT. This encodes CATQPKWTNEKLFF.

V usage is TRBV6-5 and J usage is TRBJ2-7; D is tentatively TRBD1 or TRBD2 (5 bases each). Trimming left V 5 bases short and J 5 bases short, with 7 bases between. CDR1 MNHEY and CDR2 SVGAGI come from the germline V gene. The CDR3 is made up of 11 amino acids. CDR3 sequence (DNA): TGTGCCAGCAGTGGGGGACACGAGCAGTACTTC. Translation: CASSGGHEQYF.

The chain couples TRBV7-6 to TRBJ2-5, with D uncertain. Germline V gives CDR1 SGHVS, CDR2 FNYEAQ. This CDR3 has 13 amino acids. V dropped 6 bases and J dropped 5 bases, with 13 bases sitting between them. CDR3 sequence (DNA): TGTGCCAGCAGTCCGAACCAGATGGAGACCCAGTACTTC. Protein product: CASSPNQMETQYF.

V and J are TRBV7-3 and TRBJ2-7; 11 bases are shared with TRBD2. The CDR3 covers 16 residues. CDR1 is SGHTA and CDR2 is FQGTGA in the germline V gene. Trimming at V came to 5 bases and at J to 5 bases, leaving 11 bases not matched to a gene. The CDR3 region has the DNA TGTGCCAGCAGCACGATTAGCGGGAGGGCATTCCACGAGCAGTACTTC. Protein sequence: CASSTISGRAFHEQYF.

With regard to this clone: Other DNA sequences of this sample code for an identical CDR3. V is TRBV28 and J is TRBJ1-3; 7 bases are shared with TRBD1. The germline V gene encodes CDR1 MDHEN and CDR2 SYDVKM. V was clipped by 6 bases and J by 2 bases; unmatched bases: 4. The CDR3 length is 14 residues. DNA for the CDR3: TGTGCCAGCAGCCTGACAGGGACTGGAAACACCATATATTTT. It yields the protein CASSLTGTGNTIYF.

The rearrangement uses TRBV5-1 and TRBJ2-2; 7 nucleotides line up with TRBD1. The ends lost 3 bases at V and 1 base at J; junction bases unmatched: 6. This CDR3 comprises 16 residues. Germline CDR1 SGHRS, CDR2 YFSETQ. CDR3 DNA sequence: TGCGCCAGCAGCTCTGGACAGGTTCGGAACACCGGGGAGCTGTTTTTT. Its translation: CASSSGQVRNTGELFF.

V gene TRBV18 combines with J gene TRBJ1-2, with 8 bases that match TRBD1. The CDR3 contains 14 residues. CDR1 and CDR2 from the germline V gene are KGHSH and LQKENI. V lost 2 bases, J lost 8 bases, and 7 bases stayed unmatched. DNA of the CDR3: TGTGCCAGCTCACCAGGAGGACAGGGACAGGGCTACACCTTC. The encoded protein is CASSPGGQGQGYTF. Using reference TRBV18 and TRBJ1-2 for the parts outside the CDR3, the full variable domain is NAGVMQNPRHLVRRRGQEARLRCSPMKGHSHVYWYRQLPEEGLKFMVYLQKENIIDESGMPKERFSAEFPKEGPSILRIQQVVRGDSAAYFCASSPGGQGQGYTFGSGTRLTVV.

The gene calls are TRBV10-3 and TRBJ1-1; 9 bases align to TRBD1. Germline V CDR1 and CDR2: ENHRY, SYGVKD. This CDR3 is 12 amino acids long. V shed 2 bases, J shed 11 bases, and the junction held 3 bases outside the gene matches. The CDR3 sequence: CAISEGDREAFF. The CDR3 nucleotides read TGTGCCATCAGTGAGGGGGACAGGGAGGCTTTCTTT.

J is TRBJ1-3 and V is TRBV6-1; no firm D call. CDR1 and CDR2 (germline): MNHNS, SASEGT. The V end lost 2 bases, the J end lost 7 bases, and 6 bases lay between the germline ends. The CDR3 covers 12 residues. CDR3 region: CASSEPRNTIYF. The CDR3 nucleotides read TGTGCCAGCAGTGAACCCCGGAACACCATATATTTT.

The rearrangement joins TRBV10-3 to TRBJ1-1; D unclear. Germline loops: CDR1 ENHRY, CDR2 SYGVKD. Trimming removed 7 bases from V and 0 bases from J, with 9 bases in between. The CDR3 runs to 13 residues. The CDR3 sequence is CAIKVLMNTEAFF. Written as DNA, the CDR3 is TGTGCCATCAAAGTACTAATGAACACTGAAGCTTTCTTT.